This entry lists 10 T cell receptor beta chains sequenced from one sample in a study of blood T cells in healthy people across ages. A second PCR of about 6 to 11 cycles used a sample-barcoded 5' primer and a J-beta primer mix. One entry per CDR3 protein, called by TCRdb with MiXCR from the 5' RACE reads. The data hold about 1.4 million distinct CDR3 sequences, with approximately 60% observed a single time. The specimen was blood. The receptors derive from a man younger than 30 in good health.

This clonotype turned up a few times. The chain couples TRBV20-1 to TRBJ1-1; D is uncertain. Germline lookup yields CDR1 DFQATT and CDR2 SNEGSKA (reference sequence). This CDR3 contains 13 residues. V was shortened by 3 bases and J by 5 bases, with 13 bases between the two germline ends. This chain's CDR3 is CSASGQGKTEAFF. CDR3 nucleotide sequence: TGCAGTGCTAGTGGTCAAGGGAAGACTGAAGCTTTCTTT.

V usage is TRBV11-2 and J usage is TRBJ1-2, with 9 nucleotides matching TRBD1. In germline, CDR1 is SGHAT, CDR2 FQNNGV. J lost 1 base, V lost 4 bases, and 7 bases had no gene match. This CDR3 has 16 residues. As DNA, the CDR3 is TGTGCCAGCAGCTCTCCCCGGGACAGGGATAACTATGGCTACACCTTC. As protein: CASSSPRDRDNYGYTF.

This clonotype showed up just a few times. The CDR3 DNA follows: TGCAGCGCCGAGACAGGCTATGGCTACACCTTC. Protein: CSAETGYGYTF. The V gene is TRBV29-1, the J gene TRBJ1-2; tentatively, D is TRBD1 (6 bases). Germline V gene data show CDR1 as SQVTM and CDR2 as ANQGSEA. The V end lost 7 bases, the J end lost 4 bases, and 10 bases lay between the germline ends. The CDR3 runs 11 residues.

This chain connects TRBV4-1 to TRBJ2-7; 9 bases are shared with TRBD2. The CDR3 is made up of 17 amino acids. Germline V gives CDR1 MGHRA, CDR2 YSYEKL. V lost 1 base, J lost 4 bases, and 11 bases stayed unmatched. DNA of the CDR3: TGCGCCAGCAGCCAAGTGGGTCGTGCGGGAGGGAGTTACGAGCAGTACTTC. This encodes CASSQVGRAGGSYEQYF.

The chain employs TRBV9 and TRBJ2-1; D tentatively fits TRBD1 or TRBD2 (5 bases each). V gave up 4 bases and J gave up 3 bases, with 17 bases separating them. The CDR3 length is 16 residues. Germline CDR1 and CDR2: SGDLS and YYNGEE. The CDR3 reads CASSPAGTPIYNEQFF. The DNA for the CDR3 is TGTGCCAGCAGCCCCGCCGGGACCCCGATCTACAATGAGCAGTTCTTC.

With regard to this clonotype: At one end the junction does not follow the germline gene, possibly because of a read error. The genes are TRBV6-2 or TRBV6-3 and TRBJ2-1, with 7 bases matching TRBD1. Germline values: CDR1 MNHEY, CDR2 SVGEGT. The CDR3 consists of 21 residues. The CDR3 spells CASSRLPPGQTRIPLYNEQFF. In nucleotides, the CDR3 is TGCGCCAGCAGTCGCCTCCCTCCGGGACAGACCCGAATTCCCCTATACAATGAGCAGTTCTTC.

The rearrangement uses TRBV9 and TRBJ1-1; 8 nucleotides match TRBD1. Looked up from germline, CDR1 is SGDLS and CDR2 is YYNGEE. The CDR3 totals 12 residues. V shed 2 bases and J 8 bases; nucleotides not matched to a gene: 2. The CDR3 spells CASSVGDREAFF. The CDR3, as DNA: TGTGCCAGCAGCGTGGGGGACAGGGAAGCTTTCTTT.

CDR3 in DNA: TGTGCCAGCACCCAGGAGACTAGCGGCTTAAACACCGGGGAGCTGTTTTTT. This sequence encodes CASTQETSGLNTGELFF. V gene TRBV7-6 combines with J gene TRBJ2-2; 9 bases align to TRBD2. The CDR3 covers 17 residues. After removal of 7 bases from V and 2 bases from J, the junction contained 11 bases not matched to a gene. Germline loops: CDR1 SGHVS, CDR2 FNYEAQ.

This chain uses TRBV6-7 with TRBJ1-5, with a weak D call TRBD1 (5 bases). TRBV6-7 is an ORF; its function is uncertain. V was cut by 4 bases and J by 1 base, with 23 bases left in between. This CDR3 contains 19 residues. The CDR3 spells CASSWYGTAPLGSNQPQHF. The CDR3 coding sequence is TGTGCCAGCAGTTGGTACGGGACGGCACCCTTAGGGAGCAATCAGCCCCAGCATTTT.

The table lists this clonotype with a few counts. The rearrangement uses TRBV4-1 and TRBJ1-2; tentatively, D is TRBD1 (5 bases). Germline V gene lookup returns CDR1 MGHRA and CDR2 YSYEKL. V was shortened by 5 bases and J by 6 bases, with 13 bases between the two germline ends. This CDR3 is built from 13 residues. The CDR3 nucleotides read TGCGCCAGCAGCTTCAATGCAGGGAATGGCTACACCTTC. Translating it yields CASSFNAGNGYTF.